Each of the 26 T cell receptor beta chains below was sequenced from the same sample in a study of T-cell memory formation after mild COVID-19. TCRdb re-analysed the 5' RACE reads in MiXCR, keeping a single row per CDR3 protein. The top ten clones hold roughly 5.3% of a sample with 100,000 to 150,000 distinct CDR3 sequences, about 17% of them seen once. Sequences were obtained from PBMCs or a T cell subset sorted from them (not recorded which). These receptors all stem from a man between 18 and 29 years old who had mild COVID-19 (a few samples of this study predate the infection). Cell type and time point are not known.

The rearrangement uses TRBV6-5 and TRBJ1-6; D remains unclear. The V gene lost 2 bases and the J gene lost 14 bases, with 13 bases spanning the gap. In germline, CDR1 is MNHEY, CDR2 SVGAGI. This CDR3 region has 13 residues. CDR3 DNA sequence: TGTGCCAGCAGTTACGGGAAAAGGGCCACCCTCCACTTT. This codes for CASSYGKRATLHF.

This clonotype was picked up a small number of times. The chain recombines TRBV7-2 with TRBJ2-5, with 7 nucleotides matching TRBD2. Germline-derived CDR1 and CDR2 are SGHTA and FQGNSA. The CDR3 is 15 amino acids. V shed 5 bases, J shed 7 bases, and the junction held 13 bases outside the gene matches. The CDR3 DNA sequence: TGTGCCAGCAGCCGGGGGGAAGCACGGCTCGGGACCCAGTACTTC. Amino acid sequence: CASSRGEARLGTQYF. The full variable domain, its missing parts supplied by reference TRBV7-2 and TRBJ2-5, is GAGVSQSPSNKVTEKGKDVELRCDPISGHTALYWYRQSLGQGLEFLIYFQGNSAPDKSGLPSDRFSAERTGGSVSTLTIQRTQQEDSAVYLCASSRGEARLGTQYFGPGTRLLVL.

This clonotype has more than one count but fewer than ten. V gene TRBV10-3 combines with J gene TRBJ2-5; 8 nucleotides align to TRBD1. Trimming at V came to 10 bases and at J to 3 bases, leaving 7 bases not matched to a gene. The germline CDR1 and CDR2 sequences are ENHRY and SYGVKD. CDR3 length equals 13 residues. The CDR3 DNA reads as TGTGCCACCAACCAGGGGGCTGAAGAGACCCAGTACTTC. Encoded protein: CATNQGAEETQYF.

This chain connects TRBV5-1 to TRBJ2-2; 9 bases are shared with TRBD1. Trimming at V came to 5 bases and at J to 5 bases, leaving 10 bases not matched to a gene. This CDR3 has 16 residues. CDR1 is SGHRS and CDR2 is YFSETQ in the germline V gene. CDR3 protein: CASRLAYRGLTGELFF. In DNA, the CDR3 is TGCGCCAGCAGACTAGCCTACAGGGGGCTAACCGGGGAGCTGTTTTTT.

This clonotype was found a few times. This chain joins TRBV12-3 or TRBV12-4 and TRBJ2-1; D is perhaps TRBD2 (7 bases). The CDR3 consists of 12 residues. Trimming removed 8 bases at V and 10 bases at J, with 15 bases between. In DNA form, the CDR3 reads TGTGCCAGCTGCTGGGGGGGCGGGGAGCAGTTCTTC. Its translation: CASCWGGGEQFF.

The rearrangement uses TRBV12-3 or TRBV12-4 and TRBJ2-7, with 7 bases matching TRBD2. The CDR3 contains 13 residues. After removal of 6 bases from V and 7 bases from J, the junction contained 9 bases not matched to a gene. The CDR3 here is CASSRDTGGEQYF. CDR3 sequence (DNA): TGTGCCAGCAGCCGGGATACCGGGGGGGAGCAGTACTTC.

In its sample, this clonotype was seen a few times. This chain connects TRBV5-1 to TRBJ1-1; perhaps TRBD1 as D (5 bases). V was pared by 4 bases and J by 6 bases, with 19 bases between. Germline V lookup: CDR1 SGHRS, CDR2 YFSETQ. This CDR3 contains 15 residues. The CDR3 DNA sequence: TGCGCCAGCAGCGAACCGGGGGGGGTACGGGCTGAAGCTTTCTTT. Amino acids: CASSEPGGVRAEAFF.

The chain couples TRBV29-1 to TRBJ1-1; D is ambiguous. Between the trimmed V and J ends, which lost 3 bases and 2 bases, there was a span of 10 bases. CDR1 and CDR2 from the germline V gene are SQVTM and ANQGSEA. The CDR3 contains 13 residues. CDR3 DNA: TGCAGCGTTGAGAGCCAGATTAACACTGAAGCTTTCTTT. Its translation is CSVESQINTEAFF. The whole variable domain, filled in from reference TRBV29-1 and TRBJ1-1, reads SAVISQKPSRDICQRGTSLTIQCQVDSQVTMMFWYRQQPGQSLTLIATANQGSEATYESGFVIDKFPISRPNLTFSTLTVSNMSPEDSSIYLCSVESQINTEAFFGQGTRLTVV.

The rearrangement joins TRBV7-8 to TRBJ1-1, with TRBD1 matching over 7 bases. The J segment lost 0 bases and the V segment lost 0 bases, leaving 4 bases of the junction unmatched. From germline, CDR1 is SGHVS and CDR2 FQNEAQ. The CDR3 consists of 16 residues. The DNA for the CDR3 is TGTGCCAGCAGCTTAGCCCAACAGGGGCTGAACACTGAAGCTTTCTTT. Residues: CASSLAQQGLNTEAFF.

This chain uses TRBV5-1 with TRBJ1-1, with D hard to call. CDR3 length: 16 amino acids. With 4 bases removed from V and 0 bases from J, the gap between germline ends came to 16 bases. Germline V CDR1 and CDR2: SGHRS, YFSETQ. The chain's CDR3 is CASSNPKGTMNTEAFF. The CDR3 bases are TGCGCCAGCAGCAATCCGAAGGGTACTATGAACACTGAAGCTTTCTTT.

The V call is TRBV20-1, the J call TRBJ2-5, with D possibly matching TRBD1 (6 bases). The germline V gene has CDR1 DFQATT and CDR2 SNEGSKA (reference sequence). The germline V and J ends were trimmed by 6 bases and 1 base, with 12 bases remaining between them. The CDR3 is 13 residues long. This CDR3 is CSAPDRIQETQYF. The DNA of the CDR3 is TGCAGTGCACCAGACAGGATCCAAGAGACCCAGTACTTC.

This clonotype was seen only a few times. CDR3 coding DNA: TGTGCCAGTCAAGAGGGGACTGAAGCTTTCTTT. Translated: CASQEGTEAFF. The V gene is TRBV7-2, the J gene TRBJ1-1, with a weak D call TRBD1 (5 bases). The CDR3 totals 11 residues. The V and J ends lost 9 bases and 5 bases respectively, with 10 bases between them. CDR1 is SGHTA, CDR2 FQGNSA, per germline.

This rearrangement joins TRBV9 to TRBJ2-6; possible D gene TRBD1, 5 bases. The CDR3 has 15 residues. Germline CDR1 and CDR2: SGDLS and YYNGEE. V lost 2 bases and J 2 bases, leaving 8 bases between the germline ends. The CDR3 region is CASSVQGTGANVLTF. In DNA, the CDR3 is TGTGCCAGCAGCGTTCAGGGCACTGGGGCCAACGTCCTGACTTTC. Based on the CDR3 plus reference TRBV9 and TRBJ2-6, the full variable domain is DSGVTQTPKHLITATGQRVTLRCSPRSGDLSVYWYQQSLDQGLQFLIQYYNGEERAKGNILERFSAQQFPDLHSELNLSSLELGDSALYFCASSVQGTGANVLTFGAGSRLTVL.

In its sample, this clonotype was seen a few times. The chain joins TRBV10-3 to TRBJ1-5, with D hard to call. In germline, CDR1 is ENHRY, CDR2 SYGVKD. CDR3 length: 14 residues. The V end was cut by 5 bases, the J end by 2 bases, with 10 bases between. The chain's CDR3 is CAISREFGNQPQHF. The DNA for the CDR3 is TGTGCCATCAGTCGGGAATTCGGCAATCAGCCCCAGCATTTT.

This clonotype was counted between two and nine times. V and J are TRBV3-1 and TRBJ2-2; the D is unclear. Trimming took off 0 bases at V and 8 bases at J, with 4 bases between the two ends. The length of the CDR3 is 12 residues. Germline CDR1 is LGHDT and CDR2 is YNNKEL (reference sequence). The CDR3 DNA is TGTGCCAGCAGCCAAGATACGGGGGAGCTGTTTTTT. Protein: CASSQDTGELFF. The entire variable domain, with the rest obtained from reference TRBV3-1 and TRBJ2-2, is as follows: DTAVSQTPKYLVTQMGNDKSIKCEQNLGHDTMYWYKQDSKKFLKIMFSYNNKELIINETVPNRFSPKSPDKAHLNLHINSLELGDSAVYFCASSQDTGELFFGEGSRLTVL.

This clonotype was seen repeatedly, ten times or more. The V gene is TRBV20-1, the J gene TRBJ2-1, with D perhaps matching TRBD1 (6 bases). CDR1 is DFQATT and CDR2 is SNEGSKA in the germline V gene (reference sequence). V shed 3 bases and J shed 3 bases, with 9 bases lying between them. The length of the CDR3 is 13 residues. CDR3: CSASAQGYNEQFF. The CDR3 bases are TGCAGTGCTAGTGCACAGGGCTACAATGAGCAGTTCTTC.

The rearrangement joins TRBV4-3 to TRBJ1-5; D gene unclear. Germline CDR1 and CDR2: LGHNA and YSLEER. Trimming pared 0 bases from V and 5 bases from J, leaving 5 bases between. This CDR3 has 13 residues. The CDR3 region has the DNA TGCGCCAGCAGCCAAGAATTCGATCAGCCCCAGCATTTT. Translation gives CASSQEFDQPQHF.

This clonotype was seen more than once but under ten times. The CDR3 is CASSLGAGGRNTIYF. CDR3 in DNA: TGTGCCAGCAGTTTAGGAGCCGGGGGAAGAAACACCATATATTTT. The chain employs TRBV12-3 or TRBV12-4 and TRBJ1-3; maybe TRBD1 (5 bases). Trimming pared 1 base from V and 5 bases from J, leaving 12 bases between. CDR3 length: 15 residues.

This clonotype has a handful of counts. The rearrangement links TRBV21-1 to TRBJ2-1; TRBD1 was called by the table and not checked on the DNA. TRBV21-1 is a known pseudogene. The CDR3 runs to 15 residues. The CDR3 DNA reads TGTGCCAGTAGCTTGGGACCGCCGGTATACAATGAGCAGTTCTTC. Its translation: CASSLGPPVYNEQFF.

This rearrangement joins TRBV4-2 to TRBJ2-3, with 8 bases that match TRBD2. Trimming removed 6 bases from V and 1 base from J; junction bases left unmatched: 6. The CDR3 length is 15 residues. Germline CDR1 reads LGHNA; CDR2 reads YNFKEQ. CDR3 nucleotides: TGTGCCAGCAGTAATCGGGGGGGTCGCACAGATACGCAGTATTTT. This sequence encodes CASSNRGGRTDTQYF.

The chain recombines TRBV5-1 with TRBJ2-2; weak D call: TRBD1 (6 bases). Trimming took 6 bases from V and 4 from J, leaving 10 bases between them. Germline V gene sequence: CDR1 SGHRS, CDR2 YFSETQ. The CDR3 is made up of 13 amino acids. The CDR3 DNA is TGCGCCAGCAATTCAGGGGCCACCGGGGAGCTGTTTTTT. Translation: CASNSGATGELFF.

This clonotype came up many times. The rearrangement links TRBV12-3 or TRBV12-4 to TRBJ2-1, with 7 nucleotides matching TRBD1. J lost 12 bases, V lost 4 bases, and 12 bases had no gene match. CDR3 length: 14 amino acids. CDR3 residues: CASSSPTGTTGQFF. The DNA of the CDR3 is TGTGCCAGCAGTTCTCCGACAGGGACGACCGGGCAGTTCTTC.

In this sample, this clonotype turned up a few times. V and J are TRBV12-3 or TRBV12-4 and TRBJ2-3; the D gene is possibly TRBD2 (5 bases). Trimming left V 3 bases short and J 7 bases short, with 11 bases between. The CDR3 loop spans 13 amino acids. CDR3 bases: TGTGCCAGCAGTTTCAGGCCGGGGAATACGCAGTATTTT. Amino acids: CASSFRPGNTQYF.

This clonotype was counted a few times. The CDR3 loop reads CASSQEWTVRGTLHF. For the CDR3, the DNA is TGTGCCAGCAGCCAGGAATGGACAGTCCGGGGGACCCTCCACTTT. The rearrangement uses TRBV3-1 and TRBJ1-6; D might be TRBD1 (6 bases). Per the germline V gene, CDR1 is LGHDT and CDR2 is YNNKEL (reference sequence). The CDR3 has 15 residues. Trimming took off 3 bases at V and 14 bases at J, with 20 bases between the two ends.

This chain links TRBV5-1 with TRBJ2-5, with 8 bases identical to TRBD1. The CDR3 sequence is 13 residues long. Germline V gene sequence: CDR1 SGHRS, CDR2 YFSETQ. After removal of 4 bases from V and 5 bases from J, the junction contained 4 bases not matched to a gene. DNA for the CDR3: TGCGCCAGCAGCGCGGACAGGGTGGAGACCCAGTACTTC. Its translation is CASSADRVETQYF.

This clonotype occurred a few times. This chain joins TRBV12-3 or TRBV12-4 and TRBJ1-6; tentatively, D is TRBD1 (5 bases). The V and J ends lost 3 bases and 6 bases respectively, with 6 bases between them. The CDR3 covers 13 residues. The CDR3 loop is CASSLRGNSPLHF. CDR3 coding DNA: TGTGCCAGCAGTTTGAGGGGTAATTCACCCCTCCACTTT.